The 17 T cell receptor beta chains in this list originate from one sample, sequenced in a study of blood T cells in healthy people across ages (dated by TCRdb to between 2014 and 2017). To prepare the library, 5' RACE was applied. Sequenced on an Illumina HiSeq 2500. A second PCR of roughly 6 to 11 cycles was run with a J-beta primer mix and a sample-barcoded 5' primer. The raw public reads went through TCRdb reprocessing: fastp at Q25, MiXCR clone calling, in-frame beta chains kept. For every CDR3 protein sequence, its rows merge into one entry that carries the most common genes and DNA. A total of about a million distinct CDR3 sequences appear in this sample, roughly half of them only once. The ten biggest clones cover 20% to 25% of the sample. Sequenced sample: blood. The receptors stem from a woman aged 60-75 years in good health.

The chain joins TRBV5-5 to TRBJ2-7; D unresolved. CDR3 length equals 13 residues. The germline V gene encodes CDR1 SGHKS and CDR2 YYEKEE (reference sequence). Trimming stripped 1 base from V and 2 bases from J, with 7 bases between. As DNA, the CDR3 is TGTGCCAGCAGCTTGATGCAGGCCTACGAGCAGTACTTC. Protein product: CASSLMQAYEQYF. The whole variable domain, filled in from reference TRBV5-5 and TRBJ2-7, reads DAGVTQSPTHLIKTRGQQVTLRCSPISGHKSVSWYQQVLGQGPQFIFQYYEKEERGRGNFPDRFSARQFPNYSSELNVNALLLGDSALYLCASSLMQAYEQYFGPGTRLTVT.

At least ten counts were recorded for this clonotype. The CDR3 nucleotides read TGCAGCTTCAAGAGACAGGGCGGTGACATTCAGTACTTC. This translates into CSFKRQGGDIQYF. The chain carries TRBV29-1 and TRBJ2-4; 7 bases map to TRBD1. This CDR3 region has 13 residues. Germline V gene data show CDR1 as SQVTM and CDR2 as ANQGSEA. V lost 8 bases and J lost 8; bases outside the gene matches: 12.

The chain is built from TRBV10-3 and TRBJ2-5, with TRBD1 as a possible D gene (6 bases). This CDR3 spans 13 amino acids. The V and J ends lost 7 bases and 13 bases respectively, with 22 bases between them. Germline-derived CDR1 and CDR2 are ENHRY and SYGVKD. The chain's CDR3 is CAINAWDTYERYF. For the CDR3, the DNA is TGTGCCATCAACGCCTGGGACACCTACGAGCGGTACTTC.

Concerning this clonotype itself: With a much larger clone just one base away, this may be a read error. V gene TRBV5-1 combines with J gene TRBJ2-3; D call uncertain. Trimming took 0 bases from V and 6 from J, leaving 2 bases between them. The CDR3 contains 11 residues. Germline assignment: CDR1 SGHRS and CDR2 YFSETQ. The chain's CDR3 is CASSLDDTQYF. CDR3 DNA: TGCGCCAGCAGCTTGGATGATACGCAGTATTTT.

This clonotype was seen a handful of times. J is TRBJ2-1 and V is TRBV20-1; 10 positions agree with TRBD2. This CDR3 has 15 amino acids. V shed 4 bases and J 2 bases; nucleotides not matched to a gene: 5. Germline CDR1 reads DFQATT; CDR2 reads SNEGSKA (reference sequence). As DNA, the CDR3 is TGCAGTGCTACAATAGCGGGAGGACCCTACAATGAGCAGTTCTTC. It specifies CSATIAGGPYNEQFF.

In its sample, this clonotype was seen a few times. This chain connects TRBV18 to TRBJ2-3; the match to TRBD2 covers 7 bases. J was trimmed by 1 base and V by 2 bases; bases with no gene match: 3. Per the germline V gene, CDR1 is KGHSH and CDR2 is LQKENI. CDR3 size: 15 residues. The CDR3 spells CASSPGRGGTDTQYF. CDR3 DNA sequence: TGTGCCAGCTCACCAGGGAGGGGCGGCACAGATACGCAGTATTTT.

This CDR3 reads CASSLWAHITDTQYF. CDR3 coding DNA: TGTGCCAGCAGCTTATGGGCCCATATCACAGATACGCAGTATTTT. V is TRBV11-2 and J is TRBJ2-3; no clear D. Germline CDR1 reads SGHAT; CDR2 reads FQNNGV. Trimming pared 2 bases from V and 2 bases from J, leaving 11 bases between. The CDR3 runs 15 residues.

The chain joins TRBV7-9 to TRBJ2-5; weak D call: TRBD2 (6 bases). The DNA end is a closer match to TRBJ2-7, so the J assignment may be wrong. Germline V gives CDR1 SEHNR, CDR2 FQNEAQ (reference sequence). The CDR3 totals 14 residues. CDR3 in DNA: TGTGCCAGCAGCCATTTTCAGGACTACCCCGAGCAGTACTTC. This sequence encodes CASSHFQDYPEQYF.

This clonotype has just a few counts. The V call is TRBV25-1, the J call TRBJ2-1; either TRBD1 or TRBD2 may supply D (6 bases each). The V gene's germline CDR1 is MGHDK and CDR2 SYGVNS. Trimming cost V 2 bases and J 5 bases, with 16 bases left between them. The CDR3 has 16 amino acids. CDR3 coding DNA: TGTGCCAGCAGTGAACTGGGATCAAGGGGGGACAATGAGCAGTTCTTC. It specifies CASSELGSRGDNEQFF.

This clonotype occurred a few times. The V and J genes are TRBV7-9 and TRBJ2-5, with 7 bases fitting TRBD1. The J call is uncertain, as TRBJ2-7 better fits the DNA end. From germline, CDR1 is SEHNR and CDR2 FQNEAQ (reference sequence). This CDR3 region has 12 residues. The CDR3 sequence is CASSSGTAEQYF. For the CDR3, the DNA is TGTGCCAGCAGCTCCGGGACAGCCGAGCAGTACTTC.

This rearrangement joins TRBV3-1 to TRBJ2-3; a possible D gene is TRBD2 (6 bases). V lost 0 bases to trimming and J lost 0 bases, with 13 bases between them. This CDR3 has 17 residues. Germline CDR1 is LGHDT and CDR2 is YNNKEL (reference sequence). The CDR3 nucleotides are TGTGCCAGCAGCCAAGATCGGTTCCGGGGGAGCACAGATACGCAGTATTTT. This codes for CASSQDRFRGSTDTQYF.

The chain uses TRBV18 and TRBJ1-2, with 8 bases fitting TRBD1. Looked up from germline, CDR1 is KGHSH and CDR2 is LQKENI. The CDR3 has 15 residues. The junction had 12 bases not matched to a gene; V was cut back by 4 bases and J by 8 bases. In DNA form, the CDR3 reads TGTGCCAGCTCACAGGACAGGGACGGCGTTGACGGCTACACCTTC. Protein product: CASSQDRDGVDGYTF.

The chain recombines TRBV5-1 with TRBJ2-1, with 7 bases identical to TRBD2. The CDR3 runs to 17 residues. V lost 1 base to trimming and J lost 3 bases; unmatched junction nucleotides: 10. The V gene's germline CDR1 is SGHRS and CDR2 YFSETQ. CDR3 sequence: CASSLIGTMSFYNEQFF. CDR3 nucleotides: TGCGCCAGCAGCTTGATCGGGACTATGAGCTTCTACAATGAGCAGTTCTTC.

The V call is TRBV14, the J call TRBJ2-7; 10 positions match TRBD2. The CDR3 has 16 residues. Losses at the gene ends were 0 bases for V and 3 bases for J; bases not matched to a gene: 5. CDR1 and CDR2 from the germline V gene are SGHDN and FVKESK. The CDR3 is CASSQDGLADSYEQYF. CDR3 coding DNA: TGTGCCAGCAGCCAAGATGGACTAGCGGACAGCTACGAGCAGTACTTC.

V gene TRBV28 combines with J gene TRBJ2-6; a possible D gene is TRBD2 (5 bases). V was trimmed by 3 bases and J by 0 bases, leaving 15 bases between them. This CDR3 region has 18 residues. Germline CDR1 reads MDHEN; CDR2 reads SYDVKM. The CDR3, as DNA: TGTGCCAGCAGTTTCATCACGGACGGGGACTCTGGGGCCAACGTCCTGACTTTC. Amino acids: CASSFITDGDSGANVLTF. Using reference TRBV28 and TRBJ2-6 for the parts outside the CDR3, the full variable domain is DVKVTQSSRYLVKRTGEKVFLECVQDMDHENMFWYRQDPGLGLRLIYFSYDVKMKEKGDIPEGYSVSREKKERFSLILESASTNQTSMYLCASSFITDGDSGANVLTFGAGSRLTVL.

The V call is TRBV7-9, the J call TRBJ2-5, with D unresolved. Germline V gene sequence: CDR1 SEHNR, CDR2 FQNEAQ (reference sequence). Trimming removed 6 bases at V and 3 bases at J, with 11 bases between. This CDR3 region has 13 residues. CDR3 in DNA: TGTGCCAGCAGTACCGGCCGAAAAGAGACCCAGTACTTC. Its protein is CASSTGRKETQYF.

This clonotype is a singleton in its sample. The chain uses TRBV6-6 and TRBJ2-3; D gene uncertain. V was cut by 6 bases and J by 6 bases, with 19 bases left in between. The CDR3 loop spans 15 amino acids. The germline gives CDR1 MNHNY, CDR2 SVGAGI (reference sequence). Here the CDR3 DNA reads TGTGCCAGCAGGCTGCCAGGACCATTTGAGGATACGCAGTATTTT. It is translated as CASRLPGPFEDTQYF.